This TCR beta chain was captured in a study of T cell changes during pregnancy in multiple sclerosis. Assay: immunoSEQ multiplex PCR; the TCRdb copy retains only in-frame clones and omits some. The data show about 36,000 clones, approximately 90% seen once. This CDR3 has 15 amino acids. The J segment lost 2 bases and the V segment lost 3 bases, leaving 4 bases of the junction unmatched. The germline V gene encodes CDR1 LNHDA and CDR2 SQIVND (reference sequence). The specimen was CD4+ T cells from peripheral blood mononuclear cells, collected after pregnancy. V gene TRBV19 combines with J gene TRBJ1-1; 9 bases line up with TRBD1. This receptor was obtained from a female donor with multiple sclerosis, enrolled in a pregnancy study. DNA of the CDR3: TGTGCCAGTAGTATTCAAACAGGGGGCAACACTGAAGCTTTCTTT. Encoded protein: CASSIQTGGNTEAFF.